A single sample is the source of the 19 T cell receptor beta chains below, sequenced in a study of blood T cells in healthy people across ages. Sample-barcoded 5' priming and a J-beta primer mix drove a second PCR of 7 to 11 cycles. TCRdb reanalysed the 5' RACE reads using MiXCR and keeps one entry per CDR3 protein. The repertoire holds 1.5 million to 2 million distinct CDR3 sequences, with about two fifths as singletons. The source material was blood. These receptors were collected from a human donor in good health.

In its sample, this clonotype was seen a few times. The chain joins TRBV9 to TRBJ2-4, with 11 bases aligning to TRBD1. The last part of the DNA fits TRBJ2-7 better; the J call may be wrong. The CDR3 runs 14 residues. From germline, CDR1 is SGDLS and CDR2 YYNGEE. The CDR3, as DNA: TGTGCCAGCAGCGCGGGACAGGGGGTCTACGAGCAGTACTTC. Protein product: CASSAGQGVYEQYF.

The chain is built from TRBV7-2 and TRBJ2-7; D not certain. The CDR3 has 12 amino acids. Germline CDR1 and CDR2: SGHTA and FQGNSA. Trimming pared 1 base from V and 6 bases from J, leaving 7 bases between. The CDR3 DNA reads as TGTGCCAGCAGCTTAGATTCCCGCGAGCAGTACTTC. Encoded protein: CASSLDSREQYF.

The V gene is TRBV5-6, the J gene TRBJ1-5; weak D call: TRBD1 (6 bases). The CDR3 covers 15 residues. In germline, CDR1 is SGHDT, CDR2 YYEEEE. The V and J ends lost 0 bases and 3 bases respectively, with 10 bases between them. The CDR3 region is CASSLGGGHNQPQHF. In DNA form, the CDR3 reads TGTGCCAGCAGCTTGGGCGGGGGGCACAATCAGCCCCAGCATTTT.

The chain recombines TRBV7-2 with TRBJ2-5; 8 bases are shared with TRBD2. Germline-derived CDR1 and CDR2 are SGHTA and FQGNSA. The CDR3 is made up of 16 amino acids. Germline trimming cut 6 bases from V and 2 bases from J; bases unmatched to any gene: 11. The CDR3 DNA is TGTGCCAGCAGTTTACGGGCTAGCGGGCCTCAAGAGACCCAGTACTTC. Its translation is CASSLRASGPQETQYF.

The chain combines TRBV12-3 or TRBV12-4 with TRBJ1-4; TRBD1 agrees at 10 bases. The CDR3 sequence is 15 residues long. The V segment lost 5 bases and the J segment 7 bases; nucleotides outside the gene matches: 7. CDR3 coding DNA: TGTGCCAGCAGTGGGGACAGGGGAGCGGGTGAAAAACTGTTTTTT. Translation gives CASSGDRGAGEKLFF.

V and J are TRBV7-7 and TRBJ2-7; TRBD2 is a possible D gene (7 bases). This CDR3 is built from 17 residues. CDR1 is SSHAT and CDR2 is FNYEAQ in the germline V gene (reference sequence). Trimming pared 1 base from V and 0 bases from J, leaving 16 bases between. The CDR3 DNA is TGTGCCAGCAGCTTAGGCGTCGGGGGGCCCAACTCCTACGAGCAGTACTTC. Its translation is CASSLGVGGPNSYEQYF.

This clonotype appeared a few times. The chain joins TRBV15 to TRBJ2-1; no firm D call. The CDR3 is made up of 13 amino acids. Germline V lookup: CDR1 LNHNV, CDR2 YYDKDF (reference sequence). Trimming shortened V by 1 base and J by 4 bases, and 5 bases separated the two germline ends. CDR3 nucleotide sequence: TGTGCCACCAGCAGAGCACCATACAATGAGCAGTTCTTC. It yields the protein CATSRAPYNEQFF.

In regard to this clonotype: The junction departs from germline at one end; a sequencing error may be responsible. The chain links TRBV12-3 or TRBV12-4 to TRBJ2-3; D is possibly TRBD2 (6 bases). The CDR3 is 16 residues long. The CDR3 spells CASSSSGRGVADAQYF. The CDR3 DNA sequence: TGTGCCAGCAGTTCTTCCGGGAGAGGGGTAGCAGATGCGCAGTATTTT.

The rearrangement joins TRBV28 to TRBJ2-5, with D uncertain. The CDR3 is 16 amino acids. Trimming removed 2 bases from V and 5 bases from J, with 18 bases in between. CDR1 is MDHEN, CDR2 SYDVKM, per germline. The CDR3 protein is CASSLSLRAVGETQYF. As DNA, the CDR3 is TGTGCCAGCAGTTTAAGCTTAAGGGCTGTTGGGGAGACCCAGTACTTC.

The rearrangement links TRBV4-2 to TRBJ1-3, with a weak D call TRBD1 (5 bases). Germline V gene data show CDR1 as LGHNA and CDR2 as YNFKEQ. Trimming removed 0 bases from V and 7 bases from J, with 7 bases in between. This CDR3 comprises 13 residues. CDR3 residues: CASSQDRANTIYF. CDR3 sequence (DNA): TGTGCCAGCAGCCAAGACAGGGCGAACACCATATATTTT.

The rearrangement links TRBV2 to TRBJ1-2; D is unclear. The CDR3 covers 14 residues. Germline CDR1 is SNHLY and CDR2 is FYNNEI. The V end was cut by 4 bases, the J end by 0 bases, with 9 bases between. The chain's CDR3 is CASSGPLANYGYTF. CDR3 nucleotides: TGTGCCAGCAGTGGGCCGTTAGCTAACTATGGCTACACCTTC.

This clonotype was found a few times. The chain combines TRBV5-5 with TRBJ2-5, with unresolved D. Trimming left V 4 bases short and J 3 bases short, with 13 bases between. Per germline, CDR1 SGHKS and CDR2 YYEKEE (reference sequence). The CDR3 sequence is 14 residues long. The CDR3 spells CASSRNVQKETQYF. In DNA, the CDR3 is TGTGCCAGCAGCCGGAATGTCCAGAAAGAGACCCAGTACTTC.

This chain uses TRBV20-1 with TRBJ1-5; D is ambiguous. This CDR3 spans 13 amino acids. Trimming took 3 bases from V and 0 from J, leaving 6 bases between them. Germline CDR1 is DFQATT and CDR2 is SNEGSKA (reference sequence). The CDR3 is CSARKNSNQPQHF. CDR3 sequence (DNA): TGCAGTGCTAGGAAGAATAGCAATCAGCCCCAGCATTTT.

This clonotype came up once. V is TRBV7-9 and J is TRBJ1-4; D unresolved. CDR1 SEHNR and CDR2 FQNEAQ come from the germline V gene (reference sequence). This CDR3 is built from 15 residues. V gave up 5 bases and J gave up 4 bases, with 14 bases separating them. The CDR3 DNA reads TGTGCCAGCAGCCCCTCATCCACCTTTAATGAAAAACTGTTTTTT. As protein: CASSPSSTFNEKLFF.

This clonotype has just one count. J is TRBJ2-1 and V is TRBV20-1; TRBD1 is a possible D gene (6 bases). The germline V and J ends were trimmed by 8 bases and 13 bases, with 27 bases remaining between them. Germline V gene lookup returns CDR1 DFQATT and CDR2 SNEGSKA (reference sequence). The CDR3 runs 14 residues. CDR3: CSSPDSLTQETQFF. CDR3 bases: TGCAGTTCCCCGGACAGTCTAACCCAAGAGACCCAGTTCTTC.

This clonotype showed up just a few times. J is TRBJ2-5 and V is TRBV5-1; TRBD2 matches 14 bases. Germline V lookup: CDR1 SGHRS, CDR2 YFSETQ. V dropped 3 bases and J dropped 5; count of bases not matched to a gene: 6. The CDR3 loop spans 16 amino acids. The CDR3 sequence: CASSWRLAGGRETQYF. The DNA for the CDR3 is TGCGCCAGCAGCTGGAGACTAGCGGGGGGGCGCGAGACCCAGTACTTC.

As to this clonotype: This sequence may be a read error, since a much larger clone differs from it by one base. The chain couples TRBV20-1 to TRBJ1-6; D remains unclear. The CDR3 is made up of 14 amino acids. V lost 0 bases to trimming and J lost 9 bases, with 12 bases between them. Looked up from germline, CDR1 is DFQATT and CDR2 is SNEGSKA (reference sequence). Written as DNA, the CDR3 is TGCAGTGCTAGAGATGTGGGTGATAGTTCACCCCTCCACTTT. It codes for CSARDVGDSSPLHF.

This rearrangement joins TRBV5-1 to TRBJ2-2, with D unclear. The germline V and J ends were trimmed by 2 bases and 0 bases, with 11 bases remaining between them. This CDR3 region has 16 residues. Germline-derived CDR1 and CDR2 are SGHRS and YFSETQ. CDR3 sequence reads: CASSFLVAANTGELFF. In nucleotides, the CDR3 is TGCGCCAGCAGCTTTCTTGTTGCGGCGAACACCGGGGAGCTGTTTTTT.

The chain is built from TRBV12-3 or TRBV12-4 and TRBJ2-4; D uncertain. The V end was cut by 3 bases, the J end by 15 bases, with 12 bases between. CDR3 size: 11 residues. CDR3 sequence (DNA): TGTGCCAGCAGTTTTGATACGAGGTTGTACTTC. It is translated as CASSFDTRLYF.